Presented here are 25 T cell receptor beta chains from one specimen sequenced in a study of cytomegalovirus exposure and HLA in healthy donors. The PCR ran on 60 Vbeta and 13 Jbeta primers. Sequenced by immunoSEQ multiplex PCR; TCRdb stores in-frame clones only, minus some. The sample contains 100,000 to 150,000 clones, about 70% of which appear only once. Input material: PBMCs. The receptor source for this set is a woman aged 55 to 70 in good health and CMV-seropositive.

This clone was found a few times. The V gene is TRBV4-1, the J gene TRBJ2-3; 8 bases align to TRBD2. CDR1 is MGHRA and CDR2 is YSYEKL in the germline V gene. This CDR3 has 19 residues. The junction had 19 bases not matched to a gene; V was cut back by 0 bases and J by 8 bases. CDR3 nucleotide sequence: TGCGCCAGCAGCCAAGAGCGAGCTCAAACTAGCGGCTACAGTAGTACGCAGTATTTT. Translating it yields CASSQERAQTSGYSSTQYF.

This clone was found once. The chain links TRBV19 to TRBJ1-1; 7 bases fit TRBD1. Germline CDR1 and CDR2: LNHDA and SQIVND (reference sequence). This CDR3 is 14 amino acids long. V lost 7 bases and J lost 4; bases outside the gene matches: 9. In DNA form, the CDR3 reads TGTGCCAGTATCTCGGGACAGAGGGGCACTGAAGCTTTCTTT. Its translation is CASISGQRGTEAFF.

The chain joins TRBV14 to TRBJ2-7, with D maybe TRBD1 (6 bases). Germline CDR1 and CDR2: SGHDN and FVKESK. V lost 2 bases, J lost 3 bases, and 8 bases lay in between. CDR3 length: 13 residues. CDR3 nucleotides: TGTGCCAGCAGCCAATACAGGGACTACGAGCAGTACTTC. This gives the protein CASSQYRDYEQYF.

This clone was found a few times. The genes are TRBV7-3 and TRBJ1-2, with 9 positions matching TRBD1. The V segment lost 4 bases and the J segment 8 bases; nucleotides outside the gene matches: 11. CDR1 and CDR2 (germline): SGHTA, FQGTGA. The CDR3 consists of 15 residues. The CDR3: CASSSPTGGRGGYTF. Written as DNA, the CDR3 is TGTGCCAGCAGCTCCCCGACAGGGGGAAGAGGAGGCTACACCTTC.

This chain links TRBV7-9 with TRBJ2-5; 7 positions match TRBD1. Germline loops: CDR1 SEHNR, CDR2 FQNEAQ (reference sequence). J lost 4 bases, V lost 5 bases, and 4 bases had no gene match. The CDR3 has 13 amino acids. The CDR3 sequence: CASSANRGETQYF. CDR3 DNA sequence: TGTGCCAGCAGCGCAAACAGGGGAGAGACCCAGTACTTC.

J is TRBJ1-6 and V is TRBV7-3, with D maybe TRBD1 (6 bases). Germline CDR1 SGHTA, CDR2 FQGTGA. The V gene lost 1 base and the J gene lost 10 bases, with 17 bases spanning the gap. The CDR3 spans 16 residues. CDR3 in amino acids: CASSLRGPQGWSPLHF. CDR3 in DNA: TGTGCCAGCAGCTTAAGGGGGCCCCAGGGATGGTCACCCCTCCACTTT.

This clone occurred a few times. The chain recombines TRBV7-9 with TRBJ1-1; D call uncertain. The CDR3 runs 14 residues. V was pared by 2 bases and J by 2 bases, with 9 bases between. Germline values: CDR1 SEHNR, CDR2 FQNEAQ (reference sequence). The CDR3 nucleotides read TGTGCCAGCAGCTTATATGGGAGTAACACTGAAGCTTTCTTT. Its translation is CASSLYGSNTEAFF.

J is TRBJ1-1 and V is TRBV5-1; no firm D call. CDR3 size: 15 residues. Germline-derived CDR1 and CDR2 are SGHRS and YFSETQ. V was trimmed by 6 bases and J by 3 bases, leaving 18 bases between them. This chain's CDR3 is CASTGTGTDYTEAFF. The CDR3 DNA sequence: TGCGCCAGCACCGGCACTGGTACGGACTACACTGAAGCTTTCTTT.

The J gene is TRBJ2-6, the V gene TRBV19; 8 nucleotides match TRBD1. V lost 3 bases, J lost 0 bases, and 10 bases stayed unmatched. CDR1 and CDR2 (germline): LNHDA, SQIVND (reference sequence). CDR3 size: 19 residues. The CDR3: CASSMGRGLHPSGANVLTF. Written as DNA, the CDR3 is TGTGCCAGTAGTATGGGCAGGGGGCTTCACCCCTCTGGGGCCAACGTCCTGACTTTC.

The chain couples TRBV2 to TRBJ2-7, with D tentatively TRBD1 (5 bases). The CDR3 has 12 amino acids. Germline V gene data show CDR1 as SNHLY and CDR2 as FYNNEI. V was pared by 8 bases and J by 5 bases, with 13 bases between. As DNA, the CDR3 is TGTGCCAGCTCCTCAGCCAGGGACGAGCAGTACTTC. Encoded protein: CASSSARDEQYF.

The CDR3 protein is CASSSGTGGFTEAFF. The CDR3 DNA follows: TGTGCCAGCAGCTCCGGGACAGGGGGCTTCACTGAAGCTTTCTTT. J is TRBJ1-1 and V is TRBV5-8; TRBD1 matches 12 bases. CDR1 is SGHTS, CDR2 YDEGEE, per germline. The V and J ends lost 3 bases and 4 bases, in that order; junction bases with no gene match: 4. This CDR3 has 15 residues.

This clone is a singleton in its sample. Here the CDR3 reads CASSSQGRNRQYF. CDR3 nucleotides: TGTGCCAGCAGCTCACAGGGTCGGAATCGGCAGTACTTC. The V and J genes are TRBV14 and TRBJ2-7; D perhaps matches TRBD1 (6 bases). V lost 5 bases to trimming and J lost 9 bases, with 17 bases between them. CDR3 length equals 13 residues. Per germline, CDR1 SGHDN and CDR2 FVKESK.

The rearrangement joins TRBV5-1 to TRBJ1-4; TRBD1 agrees at 9 bases. The junction had 11 bases not matched to a gene; V was cut back by 7 bases and J by 7 bases. In germline, CDR1 is SGHRS, CDR2 YFSETQ. There are 15 residues in the CDR3. CDR3 amino acids: CASRNPQGASEKLFF. The CDR3 bases are TGCGCCAGCCGCAACCCACAGGGGGCGAGTGAAAAACTGTTTTTT.

The chain carries TRBV6-5 and TRBJ1-2; no clear D. CDR1 and CDR2 from the germline V gene are MNHEY and SVGAGI. Deletions cut 7 bases from V and 5 bases from J, with 17 bases between. The length of the CDR3 is 14 residues. The CDR3 loop is CASIPGRSGYGYTF. CDR3 in DNA: TGTGCCAGCATCCCGGGGAGGAGCGGATATGGCTACACCTTC.

The gene calls are TRBV25-1 and TRBJ1-3; 7 positions match TRBD1. Germline loops: CDR1 MGHDK, CDR2 SYGVNS. Unmatched junction bases numbered 10, after V lost 2 bases and J lost 0 bases. The CDR3 is 18 residues long. The CDR3 region is CASSEIPLQGGSGNTIYF. The CDR3 bases are TGTGCCAGCAGTGAAATACCATTGCAGGGGGGCTCTGGAAACACCATATATTTT.

The gene calls are TRBV7-9 and TRBJ1-6, with a tentative D call TRBD1 (5 bases). The germline V gene has CDR1 SEHNR and CDR2 FQNEAQ (reference sequence). The CDR3 is 14 amino acids. V was cut by 5 bases and J by 3 bases, with 8 bases left in between. CDR3 loop: CASSQGVYNSPLHF. CDR3 coding DNA: TGTGCCAGCAGCCAGGGTGTCTATAATTCACCCCTCCACTTT.

The gene calls are TRBV9 and TRBJ1-6, with 9 bases identical to TRBD1. This CDR3 has 16 amino acids. With V trimmed by 4 bases and J by 6 bases, 8 bases remained unmatched. CDR1 is SGDLS and CDR2 is YYNGEE in the germline V gene. The CDR3 nucleotides read TGTGCCAGCAGCCCCAGAGCGGACAGGGGTAATTCACCCCTCCACTTT. It encodes CASSPRADRGNSPLHF.

This clone showed up just a few times. CDR3 protein: CASSASGQPFPNTGELFF. The CDR3 DNA reads TGTGCCAGCAGCGCCTCGGGACAACCGTTCCCGAACACCGGGGAGCTGTTTTTT. The chain links TRBV7-3 to TRBJ2-2, with D possibly TRBD1 on 6 matching bases. The V end lost 5 bases, the J end lost 0 bases, and 19 bases lay between the germline ends. This CDR3 comprises 18 residues. Germline V gene sequence: CDR1 SGHTA, CDR2 FQGTGA.

This clone occurred a few times. The rearrangement uses TRBV9 and TRBJ2-3, with 11 bases identical to TRBD1. Germline-derived CDR1 and CDR2 are SGDLS and YYNGEE. CDR3 size: 16 residues. J lost 3 bases, V lost 0 bases, and 3 bases had no gene match. The CDR3 here is CASSVGTGGGTDTQYF. CDR3 DNA: TGTGCCAGCAGCGTAGGGACAGGGGGCGGAACAGATACGCAGTATTTT.

The CDR3 protein is CAITGQEYNEQFF. The CDR3, as DNA: TGTGCCATCACCGGACAGGAGTACAATGAGCAGTTCTTC. The chain uses TRBV10-3 and TRBJ2-1, with 7 positions matching TRBD1. J lost 4 bases, V lost 7 bases, and 4 bases had no gene match. The CDR3 totals 13 residues. The germline CDR1 and CDR2 sequences are ENHRY and SYGVKD.

This rearrangement joins TRBV27 to TRBJ1-5; no firm D call. CDR1 and CDR2 (germline): MNHEY, SMNVEV (reference sequence). The CDR3 has 14 residues. The germline V and J ends were trimmed by 2 bases and 2 bases, with 7 bases remaining between them. The CDR3 reads CASSLQMGNQPQHF. For the CDR3, the DNA is TGTGCCAGCAGTTTACAGATGGGCAATCAGCCCCAGCATTTT.

The J gene is TRBJ1-6, the V gene TRBV5-4; D not certain. With 2 bases removed from V and 8 bases from J, the gap between germline ends came to 14 bases. From germline, CDR1 is SGHNT and CDR2 YYREEE (reference sequence). The CDR3 consists of 15 residues. The CDR3: CASSLSARKDSPLHF. DNA for the CDR3: TGTGCCAGCAGCTTATCAGCCAGGAAGGATTCACCCCTCCACTTT. The whole variable domain, filled in from reference TRBV5-4 and TRBJ1-6, reads ETGVTQSPTHLIKTRGQQVTLRCSSQSGHNTVSWYQQALGQGPQFIFQYYREEENGRGNFPPRFSGLQFPNYSSELNVNALELDDSALYLCASSLSARKDSPLHFGNGTRLTVT.

The J gene is TRBJ1-1, the V gene TRBV9; 7 positions match TRBD1. This CDR3 is built from 15 residues. V lost 3 bases and J lost 1; bases outside the gene matches: 6. CDR1 SGDLS and CDR2 YYNGEE come from the germline V gene. The CDR3 is CASSGPTGTNTEAFF. The CDR3 nucleotides are TGTGCCAGCAGCGGACCGACAGGGACGAACACTGAAGCTTTCTTT.

This clone was seen only a few times. The J gene is TRBJ1-2, the V gene TRBV5-6; TRBD1 might be the D (5 bases). Trimming stripped 5 bases from V and 4 bases from J, with 12 bases between. The CDR3 is 13 residues long. Looked up from germline, CDR1 is SGHDT and CDR2 is YYEEEE. The CDR3 sequence: CASSPGGPYGYTF. The CDR3 DNA reads as TGTGCCAGCAGTCCGGGGGGACCCTATGGCTACACCTTC.

This sequence joins TRBV6-5 and TRBJ1-3; D gene unclear. Germline CDR1 and CDR2: MNHEY and SVGAGI. The CDR3 sequence is 14 residues long. V dropped 6 bases and J dropped 0 bases, with 9 bases sitting between them. The CDR3 loop is CASSSFLSGNTIYF. CDR3 bases: TGTGCCAGCAGCTCCTTTCTCTCTGGAAACACCATATATTTT.